This T cell receptor beta chain was sequenced during a study of blood T cell repertoires in COVID-19. Study information: Samples taken during acute and convalescent COVID-19 were collected in the United States, Italy and Spain. The analysed material was cDNA or gDNA that came from T cells, B-cell-depleted T cells, or PBMCs.

Original processing methods: Amplification with reference gene primers provided the estimates of nucleated cell counts. Clones were read by immunoSEQ multiplex PCR, and TCRdb kept only the in-frame ones, dropping some. V and J calls and clone size are those listed in that table; D and trimming were worked out from the DNA. Seen here are approximately 130,000 clones, about 90% observed once, and the top ten hold about 18%. This CDR3 region has 13 residues. From germline, CDR1 is LGHDT and CDR2 YNNKEL (reference sequence). Trimming removed 2 bases from V and 7 bases from J, with 11 bases in between. The chain recombines TRBV3-1 (or the pseudogene TRBV3-2) with TRBJ1-2; no clear D. Sequencing was done on a sample of peripheral blood. This receptor was obtained from a woman aged 45-60 years who had recovered from COVID-19. The CDR3 nucleotides read TGTGCCAGCAGCCAATGGTCGCGTAGTGGCTACACCTTC. It yields the protein CASSQWSRSGYTF.